A single sample gave rise to the 24 T cell receptor beta chains below, sequenced in a study of shared clonotypes between healthy human individuals. Produced via immunoSEQ multiplex PCR; TCRdb's table is partial and in-frame only. The sample lists about 470,000 clones, around 75% occurring once. Sequenced input: PBMCs. These receptors all stem from a middle-aged woman in good health. Some clones in this sample may be carry-over from other donors' samples.

The gene calls are TRBV20-1 and TRBJ2-1; TRBD1 is a possible D gene (6 bases). Deletions cut 8 bases from V and 8 bases from J, with 10 bases between. Germline CDR1 reads DFQATT; CDR2 reads SNEGSKA (reference sequence). This CDR3 region has 10 residues. The DNA of the CDR3 is TGCAGTACCAGGGGCGATGAGCAGTTCTTC. The encoded protein is CSTRGDEQFF.

J is TRBJ1-5 and V is TRBV18; 7 bases are a match to TRBD1. V gave up 5 bases and J gave up 3 bases; unmatched junction bases: 4. Germline CDR1 KGHSH, CDR2 LQKENI. The CDR3 covers 14 residues. In DNA form, the CDR3 reads TGTGCCAGCTCAACAGGACAGGACAATCAGCCCCAGCATTTT. It translates to CASSTGQDNQPQHF.

V gene TRBV20-1 combines with J gene TRBJ2-3; 7 positions agree with TRBD2. The CDR3 loop spans 11 amino acids. V trimming: 5 bases; J trimming: 8 bases; junction bases outside the gene matches: 4. Germline loops: CDR1 DFQATT, CDR2 SNEGSKA (reference sequence). The CDR3 region is CSAGLVVTQYF. CDR3 bases: TGCAGTGCTGGACTAGTCGTTACGCAGTATTTT.

This chain links TRBV2 with TRBJ1-2; D is unclear. The V end lost 8 bases, the J end lost 4 bases, and 11 bases lay between the germline ends. Germline values: CDR1 SNHLY, CDR2 FYNNEI. The length of the CDR3 is 12 residues. The DNA of the CDR3 is TGTGCCAGCCGGCCCAGGTTCTATGGCTACACCTTC. It codes for CASRPRFYGYTF.

The chain couples TRBV7-3 to TRBJ2-2; D uncertain. The germline V and J ends were trimmed by 4 bases and 1 base, with 10 bases remaining between them. This CDR3 has 15 residues. The germline CDR1 and CDR2 sequences are SGHTA and FQGTGA. As DNA, the CDR3 is TGTGCCAGCAGCTGGAACAGAGGGAACACCGGGGAGCTGTTTTTT. The encoded protein is CASSWNRGNTGELFF.

This rearrangement joins TRBV7-2 to TRBJ2-4; D is ambiguous. The CDR3 runs 16 residues. Per germline, CDR1 SGHTA and CDR2 FQGNSA. The ends were cut back, 1 base at V and 0 bases at J, with 10 bases in the middle. CDR3 DNA: TGTGCCAGCAGCTTAGTCGCGACGGTAGCCAAAAACATTCAGTACTTC. Translating it yields CASSLVATVAKNIQYF.

The rearrangement links TRBV5-1 to TRBJ2-3; 9 bases line up with TRBD2. This CDR3 contains 15 residues. The junction had 4 bases not matched to a gene; V was cut back by 2 bases and J by 3 bases. CDR1 and CDR2 (germline): SGHRS, YFSETQ. CDR3 DNA sequence: TGCGCCAGCAGCTTAGCGGGAGGAGGAACAGATACGCAGTATTTT. Its translation: CASSLAGGGTDTQYF. Full variable domain (rest looked up from reference TRBV5-1 and TRBJ2-3): KAGVTQTPRYLIKTRGQQVTLSCSPISGHRSVSWYQQTPGQGLQFLFEYFSETQRNKGNFPGRFSGRQFSNSRSEMNVSTLELGDSALYLCASSLAGGGTDTQYFGPGTRLTVL.

The chain joins TRBV7-2 to TRBJ2-3; D might be TRBD2 (6 bases). CDR3 length equals 13 residues. The V end was cut by 5 bases, the J end by 6 bases, with 12 bases between. CDR1 SGHTA and CDR2 FQGNSA come from the germline V gene. The DNA of the CDR3 is TGTGCCAGCAGCCCGCGGGGTGTCGATACGCAGTATTTT. This sequence encodes CASSPRGVDTQYF.

The V gene is TRBV7-2, the J gene TRBJ2-1, with a tentative D call TRBD2 (5 bases). The CDR3 spans 12 residues. V shed 2 bases and J shed 9 bases, with 8 bases lying between them. Germline V gives CDR1 SGHTA, CDR2 FQGNSA. The CDR3 sequence is CASSLRETEQFF. Written as DNA, the CDR3 is TGTGCCAGCAGCTTACGGGAAACTGAGCAGTTCTTC.

The chain uses TRBV6-1 and TRBJ2-7; tentatively, D is TRBD1 (6 bases). The CDR3 is made up of 14 amino acids. Germline V gene sequence: CDR1 MNHNS, CDR2 SASEGT. V was trimmed by 8 bases and J by 2 bases, leaving 16 bases between them. The DNA for the CDR3 is TGTGCCAGCCGAAGCGACAGGCTGGCCTACGAGCAGTACTTC. This translates into CASRSDRLAYEQYF.

This rearrangement joins TRBV7-9 to TRBJ1-2; D is undetermined. The V and J ends lost 0 bases and 8 bases respectively, with 16 bases between them. Germline V lookup: CDR1 SEHNR, CDR2 FQNEAQ (reference sequence). The CDR3 consists of 15 residues. The CDR3 reads CASSLAHWRTRGYTF. CDR3 coding DNA: TGTGCCAGCAGCTTAGCGCATTGGAGGACGAGGGGCTACACCTTC.

The table lists this clone with a count of one. The rearrangement uses TRBV19 and TRBJ1-1, with no clear D. The V end lost 5 bases, the J end lost 0 bases, and 16 bases lay between the germline ends. The CDR3 is made up of 16 amino acids. Germline V gives CDR1 LNHDA, CDR2 SQIVND (reference sequence). The CDR3 nucleotides read TGTGCCAGTAGTCCCGGCCGAGCCGGCGTGAACACTGAAGCTTTCTTT. Translated: CASSPGRAGVNTEAFF.

The chain couples TRBV11-1 to TRBJ2-7; 7 bases line up with TRBD1. The CDR3 has 13 amino acids. V lost 5 bases to trimming and J lost 3 bases; unmatched junction nucleotides: 4. Germline V gives CDR1 SGHAT, CDR2 FQDESV (reference sequence). The CDR3 region has the DNA TGTGCCAGCAGCATAGACAGGGACTACGAGCAGTACTTC. Translating gives CASSIDRDYEQYF.

J is TRBJ1-5 and V is TRBV7-2; D may be TRBD1 (6 bases). The CDR3 contains 13 residues. V lost 4 bases and J 6 bases, leaving 10 bases between the germline ends. CDR1 is SGHTA, CDR2 FQGNSA, per germline. In DNA, the CDR3 is TGTGCCAGCAGCTCAGACAGGAGTCAGCCCCAGCATTTT. Its protein product is CASSSDRSQPQHF.

This rearrangement joins TRBV5-6 to TRBJ1-1, with 7 nucleotides matching TRBD1. The CDR3 covers 14 residues. Unmatched junction bases numbered 7, after V lost 5 bases and J lost 3 bases. Germline CDR1 and CDR2: SGHDT and YYEEEE. The CDR3 reads CASRRQGRYTEAFF. The CDR3 bases are TGTGCCAGCAGGCGACAGGGACGGTACACTGAAGCTTTCTTT. The full variable domain, with the rest looked up from reference TRBV5-6 and TRBJ1-1, is DAGVTQSPTHLIKTRGQQVTLRCSPKSGHDTVSWYQQALGQGPQFIFQYYEEEERQRGNFPDRFSGHQFPNYSSELNVNALLLGDSALYLCASRRQGRYTEAFFGQGTRLTVV.

On this clone: At one end the junction does not follow the germline gene, possibly because of a read error. The J gene is TRBJ2-5, the V gene TRBV6-5, with 9 bases aligning to TRBD2. This CDR3 has 15 residues. Germline assignment: CDR1 MNHEY and CDR2 SVGAGI. CDR3 residues: CAISVGGRVQETQYF. In nucleotides, the CDR3 is TGTGCCATCAGTGTGGGCGGGAGGGTCCAAGAGACCCAGTACTTC.

CDR3 residues: CASSFRDRGGQPQHF. The CDR3 DNA reads as TGTGCCAGTAGTTTCCGGGACAGGGGAGGCCAGCCCCAGCATTTT. The J gene is TRBJ1-5, the V gene TRBV19; TRBD1 matches at 10 bases. Germline-derived CDR1 and CDR2 are LNHDA and SQIVND (reference sequence). This CDR3 comprises 15 residues. Trimming took 5 bases from V and 7 from J; bases not matched to a gene: 8.

The CDR3 protein is CSVRPDTQYF. The CDR3 DNA is TGCAGTGTAAGGCCAGATACGCAGTATTTT. This chain connects TRBV20-1 to TRBJ2-3; no clear D gene. The CDR3 consists of 10 residues. Trimming left V 7 bases short and J 4 bases short, with 6 bases between. CDR1 and CDR2 (germline): DFQATT, SNEGSKA (reference sequence).

Details on this clone: Other DNA sequences in the sample encode the same CDR3. This chain joins TRBV4-2 and TRBJ1-1, with no clear D. CDR3 length equals 14 residues. Looked up from germline, CDR1 is LGHNA and CDR2 is YNFKEQ. Trimming removed 3 bases from V and 1 base from J, with 9 bases in between. The CDR3 DNA reads TGTGCCAGCAGCCATCTCGATAGGAACACTGAAGCTTTCTTT. Translated, it gives CASSHLDRNTEAFF.

This clone appeared once. The chain has TRBV28 and TRBJ1-2; D is unclear. The ends were cut back, 3 bases at V and 5 bases at J, with 7 bases in the middle. The CDR3 consists of 12 residues. Germline V gives CDR1 MDHEN, CDR2 SYDVKM. For the CDR3, the DNA is TGTGCCAGCAGTTTTAGGCGGTATGGCTACACCTTC. It translates to CASSFRRYGYTF.

V usage is TRBV9 and J usage is TRBJ2-5; 11 bases align to TRBD2. Germline V lookup: CDR1 SGDLS, CDR2 YYNGEE. Losses at the gene ends were 1 base for V and 4 bases for J; bases not matched to a gene: 0. CDR3 length: 14 amino acids. CDR3 sequence: CASSVTSGRETQYF. The CDR3 DNA is TGTGCCAGCAGCGTAACTAGCGGGAGAGAGACCCAGTACTTC.

The chain recombines TRBV19 with TRBJ2-1, with D tentatively TRBD2 (6 bases). Trimming removed 6 bases at V and 8 bases at J, with 8 bases between. This CDR3 is 11 amino acids long. Germline V gives CDR1 LNHDA, CDR2 SQIVND (reference sequence). The CDR3 sequence is CASRGGDEQFF. The CDR3 DNA reads TGTGCCAGTAGGGGAGGTGATGAGCAGTTCTTC. The full variable domain, its missing parts supplied by reference TRBV19 and TRBJ2-1, is DGGITQSPKYLFRKEGQNVTLSCEQNLNHDAMYWYRQDPGQGLRLIYYSQIVNDFQKGDIAEGYSVSREKKESFPLTVTSAQKNPTAFYLCASRGGDEQFFGPGTRLTVL.

The chain recombines TRBV10-3 with TRBJ2-1, with D uncertain. The germline V gene has CDR1 ENHRY and CDR2 SYGVKD. The CDR3 covers 13 residues. V lost 10 bases, J lost 9 bases, and 19 bases lay in between. CDR3 sequence: CATGRRSEGEQFF. Here the CDR3 DNA reads TGTGCCACCGGTCGCCGGTCGGAAGGTGAGCAGTTCTTC.

The chain combines TRBV7-3 with TRBJ2-2; 8 positions match TRBD1. The CDR3 covers 14 residues. Per germline, CDR1 SGHTA and CDR2 FQGTGA. V lost 5 bases and J lost 6; bases outside the gene matches: 5. The CDR3 DNA sequence: TGTGCCAGCAGCGATCGACAGGGGTCCGGGGAGCTGTTTTTT. Amino acid sequence: CASSDRQGSGELFF.